The 24 T cell receptor beta chains listed next were all sequenced from one sample in a study of OX40 agonist ivuxolimab in advanced cancers. Sequencing was performed with immunoSEQ multiplex PCR; in TCRdb, only in-frame clones are kept and a portion is missing. Of around 98,000 clones listed, around 85% were seen once; the top ten hold under 0.55%. The sequencing here drew on CD4+ or CD8+ T cells sorted from blood, taken in a trial of the OX40 agonist ivuxolimab. The receptor set was obtained from an adult with an advanced solid tumor such as melanoma, head and neck, liver or kidney cancer.

This CDR3 is CASTGGTTSYEQYF. The CDR3 nucleotides are TGCGCCAGCACCGGTGGGACAACCTCCTACGAGCAGTACTTC. This chain uses TRBV5-1 with TRBJ2-7, with a tentative D call TRBD1 (6 bases). V gave up 6 bases and J gave up 0 bases, with 13 bases separating them. The CDR3 covers 14 residues. Germline CDR1 SGHRS, CDR2 YFSETQ.

V usage is TRBV4-2 and J usage is TRBJ2-7; a possible D gene is TRBD2 (6 bases). Germline loops: CDR1 LGHNA, CDR2 YNFKEQ. Trimming removed 0 bases at V and 1 base at J, with 10 bases between. The CDR3 spans 15 residues. The chain's CDR3 is CASSQDGSRSYEQYF. CDR3 DNA sequence: TGTGCCAGCAGCCAAGACGGGAGTAGGTCCTACGAGCAGTACTTC.

This chain connects TRBV5-4 to TRBJ2-4; 10 nucleotides agree with TRBD1. CDR3 length equals 14 residues. Germline V gene data show CDR1 as SGHNT and CDR2 as YYREEE (reference sequence). Trimming took 4 bases from V and 6 from J; bases not matched to a gene: 4. The CDR3 loop is CASSLRTGGNIQYF. The CDR3 DNA sequence: TGTGCCAGCAGCCTTCGGACAGGGGGAAACATTCAGTACTTC.

This clone was seen only once. The chain couples TRBV15 to TRBJ1-2; 10 nucleotides agree with TRBD1. This CDR3 has 15 amino acids. V shed 1 base, J shed 8 bases, and the junction held 7 bases outside the gene matches. Germline V CDR1 and CDR2: LNHNV, YYDKDF (reference sequence). CDR3: CATSRAQTGGNGYTF. The CDR3 region has the DNA TGTGCCACCAGCAGAGCTCAGACAGGGGGCAACGGCTACACCTTC.

This chain links TRBV6-1 with TRBJ2-7; 11 nucleotides agree with TRBD1. After removal of 4 bases from V and 3 bases from J, the junction contained 5 bases not matched to a gene. The CDR3 loop spans 15 amino acids. Germline-derived CDR1 and CDR2 are MNHNS and SASEGT. The CDR3 protein is CASSAGTGGYYEQYF. DNA for the CDR3: TGTGCCAGCAGTGCTGGGACAGGGGGTTACTACGAGCAGTACTTC.

The chain links TRBV6-1 to TRBJ2-1; D perhaps matches TRBD2 (6 bases). Trimming removed 6 bases from V and 6 bases from J, with 18 bases in between. Germline CDR1 is MNHNS and CDR2 is SASEGT. This CDR3 is built from 15 residues. The CDR3 here is CASSLLSGGSNEQFF. The CDR3 nucleotides are TGTGCCAGCAGCCTACTTAGTGGGGGGAGCAATGAGCAGTTCTTC.

This clone occurred once. This chain uses TRBV27 with TRBJ2-2; 7 nucleotides align to TRBD1. V gave up 4 bases and J gave up 6 bases; unmatched junction bases: 11. Germline V gene data show CDR1 as MNHEY and CDR2 as SMNVEV (reference sequence). The CDR3 extends over 16 amino acids. The CDR3 DNA reads TGTGCCAGCAGTTCTTTGACAGGGTTTTTTCCCGGGGAGCTGTTTTTT. It encodes CASSSLTGFFPGELFF.

This sequence joins TRBV7-8 and TRBJ2-7; D gene uncertain. The V end was cut by 4 bases, the J end by 2 bases, with 18 bases between. From germline, CDR1 is SGHVS and CDR2 FQNEAQ. The CDR3 length is 16 residues. CDR3 loop: CASSSRPGYPTYEQYF. CDR3 nucleotides: TGTGCCAGCAGCTCCAGGCCGGGCTACCCTACCTACGAGCAGTACTTC.

The rearrangement joins TRBV5-6 to TRBJ2-6, with D hard to call. The CDR3 has 13 residues. Trimming removed 7 bases at V and 0 bases at J, with 5 bases between. From germline, CDR1 is SGHDT and CDR2 YYEEEE. CDR3 sequence reads: CASHFSGANVLTF. CDR3 nucleotide sequence: TGTGCCAGCCATTTCTCTGGGGCCAACGTCCTGACTTTC.

The V and J genes are TRBV29-1 and TRBJ2-1; the match to TRBD1 covers 11 bases. This CDR3 comprises 16 residues. Looked up from germline, CDR1 is SQVTM and CDR2 is ANQGSEA. V lost 1 base and J lost 0; bases outside the gene matches: 2. As DNA, the CDR3 is TGCAGCGTTGAAGTGGGGACAGGGGGCTCCTACAATGAGCAGTTCTTC. It specifies CSVEVGTGGSYNEQFF.

The chain employs TRBV18 and TRBJ1-1; tentatively, D is TRBD1 (5 bases). Germline lookup yields CDR1 KGHSH and CDR2 LQKENI. This CDR3 spans 13 amino acids. Trimming left V 4 bases short and J 6 bases short, with 12 bases between. This CDR3 reads CASSLGGFAEAFF. The CDR3 DNA reads as TGTGCCAGCTCACTCGGGGGGTTCGCTGAAGCTTTCTTT. Based on the CDR3 plus reference TRBV18 and TRBJ1-1, the full variable domain is NAGVMQNPRHLVRRRGQEARLRCSPMKGHSHVYWYRQLPEEGLKFMVYLQKENIIDESGMPKERFSAEFPKEGPSILRIQQVVRGDSAAYFCASSLGGFAEAFFGQGTRLTVV.

J is TRBJ1-4 and V is TRBV7-6; D unclear. The length of the CDR3 is 16 residues. Per the germline V gene, CDR1 is SGHVS and CDR2 is FNYEAQ. V lost 5 bases and J 0 bases, leaving 13 bases between the germline ends. This chain's CDR3 is CASSRNRGATNEKLFF. The CDR3 DNA follows: TGTGCCAGCAGCAGAAACAGAGGAGCAACTAATGAAAAACTGTTTTTT. Complete variable domain (other parts from reference TRBV7-6 and TRBJ1-4): GAGVSQSPRYKVTKRGQDVALRCDPISGHVSLYWYRQALGQGPEFLTYFNYEAQQDKSGLPNDRFSAERPEGSISTLTIQRTEQRDSAMYRCASSRNRGATNEKLFFGSGTQLSVL.

This clone was counted a single time. The chain combines TRBV6-6 with TRBJ1-1; D ambiguous. The CDR3 has 11 amino acids. The germline gives CDR1 MNHNY, CDR2 SVGAGI (reference sequence). The germline V and J ends were trimmed by 5 bases and 11 bases, with 12 bases remaining between them. CDR3 DNA: TGTGCCAGCAGTCCCGCTGGTCGGGCTTTCTTT. Its translation: CASSPAGRAFF.

CDR3 nucleotides: TGCGCCAGCAGCGGTACGACAGGGGCCGGGGAGCTGTTTTTT. It codes for CASSGTTGAGELFF. The V gene is TRBV5-1, the J gene TRBJ2-2; 8 bases fit TRBD1. Germline values: CDR1 SGHRS, CDR2 YFSETQ. Trimming cost V 4 bases and J 6 bases; bases outside gene matches: 5. This CDR3 spans 14 amino acids.

In this sample, this clone turned up once. The CDR3 nucleotides are TGTGCCAGCAGCCCCCGACTAGTGGGGGGCCCGGCCTCCTACAATGAGCAGTTCTTC. Translating gives CASSPRLVGGPASYNEQFF. The chain employs TRBV4-2 and TRBJ2-1, with D tentatively TRBD1 or TRBD2 (6 bases each). Germline V gene sequence: CDR1 LGHNA, CDR2 YNFKEQ. The V end was cut by 4 bases, the J end by 0 bases, with 22 bases between. The CDR3 loop spans 19 amino acids.

The chain carries TRBV27 and TRBJ2-3; 7 nucleotides align to TRBD2. This CDR3 contains 14 residues. J gave up 3 bases and V 4 bases, and 4 bases lay outside the gene matches. Looked up from germline, CDR1 is MNHEY and CDR2 is SMNVEV (reference sequence). CDR3 protein: CASSYASGTDTQYF. As DNA, the CDR3 is TGTGCCAGCAGTTACGCTAGCGGTACAGATACGCAGTATTTT.

The sample holds a few counts of this clone. V is TRBV2 and J is TRBJ2-7; D is perhaps TRBD1 (6 bases). Between the trimmed V and J ends, which lost 6 bases and 6 bases, there was a span of 15 bases. The V gene's germline CDR1 is SNHLY and CDR2 FYNNEI. This CDR3 region has 13 residues. This CDR3 reads CASSANRASEQYF. In DNA, the CDR3 is TGTGCCAGCAGCGCGAACAGGGCAAGCGAGCAGTACTTC.

J is TRBJ1-1 and V is TRBV6-1; tentatively, D is TRBD1 (5 bases). The CDR3 is made up of 14 amino acids. Germline CDR1 MNHNS, CDR2 SASEGT. V was clipped by 5 bases and J by 4 bases, with 14 bases between them. Here the CDR3 DNA reads TGTGCCAGCAGTCCACCCGGGACCCTCACTGAAGCTTTCTTT. Amino acid sequence: CASSPPGTLTEAFF.

The chain links TRBV19 to TRBJ1-4, with TRBD1 as a possible D gene (5 bases). V was pared by 6 bases and J by 8 bases, with 16 bases between. The CDR3 consists of 14 residues. From germline, CDR1 is LNHDA and CDR2 SQIVND (reference sequence). CDR3 protein: CASSRGGTEEKLFF. The CDR3 DNA reads as TGTGCCAGTAGCCGTGGAGGGACGGAAGAAAAACTGTTTTTT. The complete variable domain, with remaining parts taken from reference TRBV19 and TRBJ1-4, reads DGGITQSPKYLFRKEGQNVTLSCEQNLNHDAMYWYRQDPGQGLRLIYYSQIVNDFQKGDIAEGYSVSREKKESFPLTVTSAQKNPTAFYLCASSRGGTEEKLFFGSGTQLSVL.

The table lists this clone with a few counts. The J gene is TRBJ2-5, the V gene TRBV13; D call uncertain. Germline V CDR1 and CDR2: PRHDT, FYEKMQ (reference sequence). The CDR3 consists of 16 residues. Trimming took off 2 bases at V and 1 base at J, with 14 bases between the two ends. The CDR3 nucleotides are TGTGCCAGCAGCTTACAAAGGGCCCTATCCCAAGAGACCCAGTACTTC. Translating it yields CASSLQRALSQETQYF. Full variable domain (rest looked up from reference TRBV13 and TRBJ2-5): AAGVIQSPRHLIKEKRETATLKCYPIPRHDTVYWYQQGPGQDPQFLISFYEKMQSDKGSIPDRFSAQQFSDYHSELNMSSLELGDSALYFCASSLQRALSQETQYFGPGTRLLVL.

The rearrangement joins TRBV7-8 to TRBJ2-1; 7 nucleotides line up with TRBD1. The germline V gene has CDR1 SGHVS and CDR2 FQNEAQ. This CDR3 has 13 residues. Unmatched junction bases numbered 2, after V lost 1 base and J lost 8 bases. The CDR3 region is CASSLDRGDEQFF. The CDR3 DNA is TGTGCCAGCAGCTTAGACAGGGGCGATGAGCAGTTCTTC.

V and J are TRBV4-1 and TRBJ1-5, with 8 bases lining up with TRBD1. Germline CDR1 is MGHRA and CDR2 is YSYEKL. Germline trimming cut 2 bases from V and 0 bases from J; bases unmatched to any gene: 9. The CDR3 loop spans 18 amino acids. The CDR3 reads CASSQRWTGTTSNQPQHF. The CDR3 bases are TGCGCCAGCAGCCAAAGGTGGACAGGGACGACTAGCAATCAGCCCCAGCATTTT.

V and J are TRBV7-9 and TRBJ1-2; 7 bases map to TRBD1. The V gene's germline CDR1 is SEHNR and CDR2 FQNEAQ (reference sequence). Trimming removed 5 bases from V and 2 bases from J; junction bases left unmatched: 2. The CDR3 runs to 13 residues. For the CDR3, the DNA is TGTGCCAGCAGCGGGACAGAGAACTATGGCTACACCTTC. This gives the protein CASSGTENYGYTF.

This rearrangement joins TRBV10-1 to TRBJ2-7, with 8 bases identical to TRBD1. CDR3 size: 14 residues. Germline V CDR1 and CDR2: WNHNN, SYGVQD (reference sequence). V lost 5 bases and J lost 5; bases outside the gene matches: 8. Here the CDR3 DNA reads TGCGCCAGCAGTCCGGACAGGGACGTCGACGAGCAGTACTTC. This translates into CASSPDRDVDEQYF.